The 28 T cell receptor beta chains below come from one sample, sequenced in a study of vaccination and CD4 T cells after COVID-19. Time point defined: late sampling 161 to 241 days after vaccination in three convalescent patients. Regarding treatment: approximately nine-day PBMC culture with coronavirus spike peptide pools or control peptides (ViraFEST assay). The antigens of these receptors remain unknown. CD4+ T cells that had been cultured provided DNA sequenced with the Oncomine TCR Beta short-read assay. TCRdb re-called the PCR reads through MiXCR, storing one row per CDR3 protein. Of approximately 18,000 distinct CDR3 sequences in the sample, 44% were seen once. The sample was CD4+ T cells from blood, cultured in vitro, taken about 7 months after SARS-CoV-2 vaccination. The receptor set was obtained from a human donor who had recovered from COVID-19.

The chain has TRBV24-1 and TRBJ2-3, with a weak D call TRBD1 (6 bases). The CDR3 spans 15 residues. Trimming left V 7 bases short and J 5 bases short, with 18 bases between. CDR1 and CDR2 from the germline V gene are KGHDR and SFDVKD. The CDR3 is CATSPVGAAGDTQYF. CDR3 nucleotides: TGTGCCACCAGCCCAGTGGGGGCTGCTGGAGATACGCAGTATTTT.

The chain joins TRBV28 to TRBJ2-2; D gene unclear. Germline values: CDR1 MDHEN, CDR2 SYDVKM. Trimming left V 1 base short and J 2 bases short, with 2 bases between. The CDR3 covers 13 residues. The CDR3 DNA sequence: TGTGCCAGCAGTTTATTAAACACCGGGGAGCTGTTTTTT. Translating gives CASSLLNTGELFF.

In its sample, this clonotype was seen a few times. The chain joins TRBV6-1 to TRBJ2-3; 8 positions agree with TRBD1. J was trimmed by 1 base and V by 6 bases; bases with no gene match: 9. Germline loops: CDR1 MNHNS, CDR2 SASEGT. The CDR3 runs 16 residues. The DNA of the CDR3 is TGTGCCAGCAGAAAGGGCCCGGGACAGGGCACAGATACGCAGTATTTT. Protein product: CASRKGPGQGTDTQYF.

Regarding this clonotype: Germline is not matched at one junction end, which may reflect a read error. This rearrangement joins TRBV15 to TRBJ1-4; unclear D gene. CDR1 is LNHNV and CDR2 is YYDKDF in the germline V gene (reference sequence). This CDR3 has 13 residues. The CDR3 region is CATSRDTRSTYHF. The CDR3 region has the DNA TGTGCCACCAGCAGAGATACAAGGAGCACCTATCATTTT.

V usage is TRBV5-4 and J usage is TRBJ2-2; possible D gene TRBD2, 6 bases. CDR3 size: 15 residues. Trimming removed 4 bases at V and 0 bases at J, with 10 bases between. Germline V gene lookup returns CDR1 SGHNT and CDR2 YYREEE (reference sequence). The CDR3 DNA reads TGTGCCAGCAGCCCAGCGGGCACGAACACCGGGGAGCTGTTTTTT. Protein product: CASSPAGTNTGELFF.

V gene TRBV7-9 combines with J gene TRBJ2-3; D gene uncertain. The CDR3 is 17 residues long. From germline, CDR1 is SEHNR and CDR2 FQNEAQ (reference sequence). The V end was cut by 7 bases, the J end by 3 bases, with 23 bases between. In nucleotides, the CDR3 is TGTGCCAGCACCCGGTGGAATAGTGGGGAAGGGACAGATACGCAGTATTTT. Protein product: CASTRWNSGEGTDTQYF. The whole variable domain, filled in from reference TRBV7-9 and TRBJ2-3, reads DTGVSQNPRHKITKRGQNVTFRCDPISEHNRLYWYRQTLGQGPEFLTYFQNEAQLEKSRLLSDRFSAERPKGSFSTLEIQRTEQGDSAMYLCASTRWNSGEGTDTQYFGPGTRLTVL.

The chain has TRBV6-5 and TRBJ1-2, with D maybe TRBD1 (6 bases). The CDR3 is 15 amino acids. Germline V gene data show CDR1 as MNHEY and CDR2 as SVGAGI. V lost 2 bases and J lost 5, with 15 bases in between. The DNA of the CDR3 is TGTGCCAGCAGTTACATCAGGGGCAAAAGATATGGCTACACCTTC. It yields the protein CASSYIRGKRYGYTF.

The V and J genes are TRBV6-5 and TRBJ2-7, with 9 bases aligning to TRBD1. Germline V gene sequence: CDR1 MNHEY, CDR2 SVGAGI. V shed 2 bases, J shed 2 bases, and the junction held 4 bases outside the gene matches. CDR3 size: 15 residues. CDR3: CASSYAGTGPYEQYF. The CDR3 DNA reads as TGTGCCAGCAGTTACGCCGGGACAGGGCCCTACGAGCAGTACTTC.

This clonotype appeared a few times. The genes are TRBV2 and TRBJ2-5; 7 bases are a match to TRBD2. CDR1 is SNHLY, CDR2 FYNNEI, per germline. With V trimmed by 5 bases and J by 3 bases, 6 bases remained unmatched. This CDR3 region has 14 residues. The CDR3 here is CASSYLLAEETQYF. The CDR3 bases are TGTGCCAGCAGTTATCTCCTAGCGGAAGAGACCCAGTACTTC.

This clonotype has a handful of counts. The CDR3 here is CATSDRGDRGQETQYF. The DNA of the CDR3 is TGTGCCACCAGTGATCGTGGGGACAGGGGCCAAGAGACCCAGTACTTC. The gene calls are TRBV24-1 and TRBJ2-5, with 10 bases matching TRBD1. This CDR3 has 16 residues. With 3 bases clipped from V and 1 base from J, the junction kept 4 bases outside the gene matches. Germline-derived CDR1 and CDR2 are KGHDR and SFDVKD.

The chain combines TRBV20-1 with TRBJ2-3, with D unresolved. The CDR3 sequence is 15 residues long. V shed 4 bases and J shed 0 bases, with 14 bases lying between them. CDR1 is DFQATT, CDR2 SNEGSKA, per germline (reference sequence). CDR3 residues: CSATSRLTSTDTQYF. The CDR3 DNA reads TGCAGTGCTACGTCCAGATTAACTAGCACAGATACGCAGTATTTT.

By share, this clonotype ranks as medium-sized (0.01 to 0.1%). The chain recombines TRBV14 with TRBJ2-7; 7 positions agree with TRBD2. CDR3 length equals 15 residues. Germline V lookup: CDR1 SGHDN, CDR2 FVKESK. V lost 5 bases and J lost 7; bases outside the gene matches: 14. The CDR3 here is CASSSDGRARGEQYF. The CDR3 coding sequence is TGTGCCAGCAGCTCAGATGGGAGGGCCCGGGGTGAGCAGTACTTC.

In this sample, this clonotype turned up a few times. This chain connects TRBV6-1 to TRBJ1-2; 10 bases match TRBD1. Germline V gives CDR1 MNHNS, CDR2 SASEGT. V lost 5 bases, J lost 5 bases, and 5 bases stayed unmatched. The CDR3 has 14 residues. The CDR3 protein is CASSLGQGFYGYTF. The DNA for the CDR3 is TGTGCCAGCAGTCTGGGACAGGGGTTTTATGGCTACACCTTC.

In this sample, this clonotype turned up a few times. V usage is TRBV24-1 and J usage is TRBJ2-1; 8 nucleotides agree with TRBD1. CDR3 length: 14 amino acids. Trimming at V came to 0 bases and at J to 8 bases, leaving 2 bases not matched to a gene. From germline, CDR1 is KGHDR and CDR2 SFDVKD. The CDR3 DNA follows: TGTGCCACCAGTGATTTGGCAGGGGGCGATGAGCAGTTCTTC. It specifies CATSDLAGGDEQFF.

The CDR3 loop reads CASSLAGSTDTQYF. The CDR3, as DNA: TGTGCCAGCAGCTTAGCAGGGAGCACAGATACGCAGTATTTT. The genes are TRBV7-9 and TRBJ2-3; no reliable D call. The CDR3 has 14 residues. Germline V gives CDR1 SEHNR, CDR2 FQNEAQ (reference sequence). V lost 0 bases and J lost 0, with 4 bases in between.

V and J are TRBV10-3 and TRBJ1-2, with D hard to call. This CDR3 region has 16 residues. V was trimmed by 3 bases and J by 3 bases, leaving 17 bases between them. Germline V gives CDR1 ENHRY, CDR2 SYGVKD. The DNA for the CDR3 is TGTGCCATCAGTGATATGCTGAGTAGTGGGGACTATGGCTACACCTTC. This translates into CAISDMLSSGDYGYTF.

The chain combines TRBV6-2 or TRBV6-3 with TRBJ1-1; TRBD1 is a possible D gene (6 bases). The CDR3 runs to 15 residues. V lost 2 bases and J 1 base, leaving 11 bases between the germline ends. Per germline, CDR1 MNHEY and CDR2 SVGEGT. The CDR3 sequence: CASSYGWGQNTEAFF. Here the CDR3 DNA reads TGTGCCAGCAGTTACGGCTGGGGGCAGAACACTGAAGCTTTCTTT.

The J gene is TRBJ1-3, the V gene TRBV6-1; 7 nucleotides align to TRBD1. CDR3 length equals 14 residues. Looked up from germline, CDR1 is MNHNS and CDR2 is SASEGT. The J segment lost 3 bases and the V segment lost 9 bases, leaving 8 bases of the junction unmatched. The CDR3 spells CASTSGTDGNTIYF. The CDR3 DNA reads as TGTGCCAGTACTTCCGGGACAGATGGAAACACCATATATTTT.

V is TRBV18 and J is TRBJ1-2; no clear D gene. CDR1 KGHSH and CDR2 LQKENI come from the germline V gene. CDR3 size: 17 residues. Trimming cost V 0 bases and J 0 bases, with 14 bases left between them. The CDR3 spells CASSPPSDGPSNYGYTF. In DNA, the CDR3 is TGTGCCAGCTCACCACCGTCTGATGGGCCTTCTAACTATGGCTACACCTTC.

The chain couples TRBV6-2 or TRBV6-3 to TRBJ1-2, with D hard to call. The CDR3 is 12 residues long. V dropped 8 bases and J dropped 4 bases, with 11 bases sitting between them. The germline CDR1 and CDR2 sequences are MNHEY and SVGEGT. CDR3 nucleotides: TGTGCCAGCTCTTTTAGCGTCTATGGCTACACCTTC. It translates to CASSFSVYGYTF.

In this sample, this clonotype turned up a few times. V usage is TRBV7-6 and J usage is TRBJ2-5; D is ambiguous. The CDR3 is 13 residues long. V gave up 1 base and J gave up 1 base, with 4 bases separating them. The germline V gene encodes CDR1 SGHVS and CDR2 FNYEAQ. CDR3 coding DNA: TGTGCCAGCAGCTTAGGGACCCAAGAGACCCAGTACTTC. It specifies CASSLGTQETQYF.

This clonotype was observed once. J is TRBJ2-1 and V is TRBV24-1, with D maybe TRBD2 (5 bases). The CDR3 runs to 14 residues. Trimming pared 5 bases from V and 5 bases from J, leaving 12 bases between. Germline assignment: CDR1 KGHDR and CDR2 SFDVKD. Here the CDR3 DNA reads TGTGCCACCAGTGGTTCCTTAGCGAACAATGAGCAGTTCTTC. This gives the protein CATSGSLANNEQFF.

The CDR3: CASRSRYNGGDQPQHF. CDR3 nucleotide sequence: TGTGCCAGCAGGAGCCGATACAATGGGGGCGATCAGCCCCAGCATTTT. V and J are TRBV27 and TRBJ1-5, with D maybe TRBD1 (6 bases). With 6 bases removed from V and 5 bases from J, the gap between germline ends came to 20 bases. The CDR3 consists of 16 residues. Germline CDR1 reads MNHEY; CDR2 reads SMNVEV (reference sequence).

This clonotype has only a few counts. The chain is built from TRBV20-1 and TRBJ1-2; 7 positions match TRBD1. After removal of 5 bases from V and 0 bases from J, the junction contained 0 bases not matched to a gene. The germline V gene has CDR1 DFQATT and CDR2 SNEGSKA (reference sequence). The CDR3 sequence is 12 residues long. The DNA of the CDR3 is TGCAGTGCTGGGACAGCTAACTATGGCTACACCTTC. Its protein product is CSAGTANYGYTF.

This clonotype was picked up a small number of times. The rearrangement joins TRBV20-1 to TRBJ1-6, with D possibly being TRBD1 (6 bases). CDR3 length: 14 amino acids. V gave up 0 bases and J gave up 8 bases, with 11 bases separating them. Germline V gives CDR1 DFQATT, CDR2 SNEGSKA (reference sequence). This CDR3 is CSAREDSFDSPLHF. The CDR3 nucleotides read TGCAGTGCTAGAGAGGACAGTTTCGATTCACCCCTCCACTTT.

This chain links TRBV6-1 with TRBJ2-7; 10 bases fit TRBD2. This CDR3 has 16 residues. V shed 2 bases, J shed 5 bases, and the junction held 9 bases outside the gene matches. Germline V CDR1 and CDR2: MNHNS, SASEGT. The CDR3 loop reads CASSEIAGGYGHEQYF. The CDR3 bases are TGTGCCAGCAGTGAAATAGCGGGAGGTTATGGGCACGAGCAGTACTTC.

This clonotype has a handful of counts. This chain connects TRBV20-1 to TRBJ2-3, with D unclear. From germline, CDR1 is DFQATT and CDR2 SNEGSKA (reference sequence). CDR3 length equals 13 residues. V lost 3 bases to trimming and J lost 0 bases, with 7 bases between them. CDR3 loop: CSARSPSTDTQYF. The DNA of the CDR3 is TGCAGTGCTAGGAGTCCTAGCACAGATACGCAGTATTTT.

The sample holds one count of this clonotype. The rearrangement uses TRBV2 and TRBJ2-7; 9 bases align to TRBD1. The germline V gene has CDR1 SNHLY and CDR2 FYNNEI. Germline trimming cut 6 bases from V and 6 bases from J; bases unmatched to any gene: 6. The CDR3 has 13 residues. DNA for the CDR3: TGTGCCAGCAGCAGACAGGGACAGGGCGAGCAGTACTTC. As protein: CASSRQGQGEQYF.